Each of the 15 T cell receptor beta chains below was sequenced from the same sample in a study of shared clonotypes between healthy human individuals. Assay: immunoSEQ multiplex PCR; the TCRdb copy retains only in-frame clones and omits some. Seen here are fewer than 1.8 million clones, around 98.5% observed once, and the top ten hold around 0.33%. Sequenced: naive CD4+ T cells sorted from blood. Subset defined: CD45RA+ positively selected. These receptors originate from a man aged 30-40 years in good health.

The chain is built from TRBV28 and TRBJ1-2, with D tentatively TRBD1 (5 bases). The CDR3 extends over 15 amino acids. V dropped 3 bases and J dropped 3 bases, with 14 bases sitting between them. Looked up from germline, CDR1 is MDHEN and CDR2 is SYDVKM. CDR3 sequence reads: CASSLGGVKDYGYTF. In nucleotides, the CDR3 is TGTGCCAGCAGTTTGGGAGGGGTTAAAGACTATGGCTACACCTTC.

This clone was recorded once. This sequence joins TRBV30 and TRBJ2-1; D call uncertain. The CDR3 covers 12 residues. V was clipped by 3 bases and J by 7 bases, with 10 bases between them. The germline V gene encodes CDR1 GTSNPN and CDR2 SVGIG (reference sequence). The CDR3 here is CAWSTNLNEQFF. CDR3 nucleotides: TGTGCCTGGAGCACGAATCTGAATGAGCAGTTCTTC.

About this clone itself: This same CDR3 is encoded by further DNA sequences in the sample. V usage is TRBV18 and J usage is TRBJ2-7, with D uncertain. The CDR3 spans 11 residues. V was shortened by 4 bases and J by 3 bases, with 4 bases between the two germline ends. Germline-derived CDR1 and CDR2 are KGHSH and LQKENI. The CDR3 is CASSRSYEQYF. For the CDR3, the DNA is TGTGCCAGCTCACGGAGCTACGAGCAGTACTTC.

This clone was seen only once. The chain couples TRBV11-1 to TRBJ2-7; maybe TRBD2 (5 bases). Germline CDR1 and CDR2: SGHAT and FQDESV (reference sequence). Between the trimmed V and J ends, which lost 1 base and 0 bases, there was a span of 22 bases. This CDR3 is built from 19 residues. This CDR3 is CASSLDLGGSLLSSYEQYF. The CDR3 DNA follows: TGTGCCAGCAGCTTAGATCTTGGAGGATCACTTCTTTCCTCCTACGAGCAGTACTTC. Drawing the rest from reference TRBV11-1 and TRBJ2-7, the complete variable domain is EAEVAQSPRYKITEKSQAVAFWCDPISGHATLYWYRQILGQGPELLVQFQDESVVDDSQLPKDRFSAERLKGVDSTLKIQPAELGDSAMYLCASSLDLGGSLLSSYEQYFGPGTRLTVT.

The chain uses TRBV11-2 and TRBJ2-2, with TRBD2 identical over 8 bases. Trimming removed 4 bases from V and 7 bases from J; junction bases left unmatched: 5. Germline values: CDR1 SGHAT, CDR2 FQNNGV. The CDR3 is made up of 14 amino acids. CDR3 in DNA: TGTGCCAGCAGCTCGGGAGGGCCTGGCGGGGAGCTGTTTTTT. Translated: CASSSGGPGGELFF.

The rearrangement links TRBV27 to TRBJ2-3; D gene unclear. Germline V gene sequence: CDR1 MNHEY, CDR2 SMNVEV (reference sequence). Between the trimmed V and J ends, which lost 3 bases and 1 base, there was a span of 8 bases. CDR3 length: 14 residues. CDR3 region: CASSFGRRTDTQYF. DNA for the CDR3: TGTGCCAGCAGTTTCGGCCGCCGCACAGATACGCAGTATTTT.

V gene TRBV18 combines with J gene TRBJ2-7, with D perhaps matching TRBD1 or TRBD2 (5 bases each). The CDR3 totals 16 residues. Trimming removed 0 bases at V and 6 bases at J, with 18 bases between. CDR1 and CDR2 (germline): KGHSH, LQKENI. Here the CDR3 DNA reads TGTGCCAGCTCACCACCGGGGCGAGGGCGAGCTAGCGAGCAGTACTTC. This sequence encodes CASSPPGRGRASEQYF.

The V and J genes are TRBV10-3 and TRBJ2-7, with 12 nucleotides matching TRBD1. The CDR3 loop spans 13 amino acids. Germline CDR1 reads ENHRY; CDR2 reads SYGVKD. The ends lost 6 bases at V and 5 bases at J; junction bases unmatched: 2. The CDR3 spells CAIRGTGGDEQYF. CDR3 sequence (DNA): TGTGCCATCAGGGGGACAGGGGGCGACGAGCAGTACTTC.

The chain recombines TRBV6-5 with TRBJ1-3; D may be TRBD1 (6 bases). This CDR3 comprises 16 residues. Per the germline V gene, CDR1 is MNHEY and CDR2 is SVGAGI. V shed 3 bases and J shed 2 bases, with 14 bases lying between them. The CDR3 coding sequence is TGTGCCAGCAGTTATACAGGGTTTATCCCTGGAAACACCATATATTTT. It is translated as CASSYTGFIPGNTIYF.

The chain recombines TRBV7-2 with TRBJ2-7; possible D gene TRBD1, 6 bases. Germline values: CDR1 SGHTA, CDR2 FQGNSA. V lost 2 bases, J lost 3 bases, and 14 bases lay in between. The CDR3 is 15 amino acids. The CDR3 spells CASSLWWQGFYEQYF. The CDR3 DNA is TGTGCCAGCAGCTTATGGTGGCAGGGGTTCTACGAGCAGTACTTC. The complete variable domain, with remaining parts taken from reference TRBV7-2 and TRBJ2-7, reads GAGVSQSPSNKVTEKGKDVELRCDPISGHTALYWYRQSLGQGLEFLIYFQGNSAPDKSGLPSDRFSAERTGGSVSTLTIQRTQQEDSAVYLCASSLWWQGFYEQYFGPGTRLTVT.

V is TRBV28 and J is TRBJ2-7; either TRBD1 or TRBD2 may supply D (5 bases each). CDR1 and CDR2 (germline): MDHEN, SYDVKM. CDR3 length: 14 residues. V was shortened by 8 bases and J by 3 bases, with 17 bases between the two germline ends. The CDR3 DNA follows: TGTGCCAGCGGGACCCAAGGGACGGTCTACGAGCAGTACTTC. Residues: CASGTQGTVYEQYF. Full variable domain (outside the CDR3, taken from reference TRBV28 and TRBJ2-7): DVKVTQSSRYLVKRTGEKVFLECVQDMDHENMFWYRQDPGLGLRLIYFSYDVKMKEKGDIPEGYSVSREKKERFSLILESASTNQTSMYLCASGTQGTVYEQYFGPGTRLTVT.

The gene calls are TRBV7-9 and TRBJ2-3; maybe TRBD2 (5 bases). V dropped 5 bases and J dropped 2 bases, with 8 bases sitting between them. The CDR3 runs 13 residues. Germline lookup yields CDR1 SEHNR and CDR2 FQNEAQ (reference sequence). For the CDR3, the DNA is TGTGCCAGCAGCATCGGGAACACAGATACGCAGTATTTT. This encodes CASSIGNTDTQYF.

The chain uses TRBV5-4 and TRBJ2-3; 9 positions agree with TRBD2. The ends lost 0 bases at V and 4 bases at J; junction bases unmatched: 6. The length of the CDR3 is 16 residues. Germline V CDR1 and CDR2: SGHNT, YYREEE (reference sequence). The CDR3, as DNA: TGTGCCAGCAGCTTGGAACCAGCGGGAGGATCAGATACGCAGTATTTT. Protein product: CASSLEPAGGSDTQYF.

The rearrangement joins TRBV7-9 to TRBJ1-5; the D gene is possibly TRBD1 (5 bases). V was cut by 5 bases and J by 6 bases, with 11 bases left in between. The CDR3 loop spans 13 amino acids. CDR1 SEHNR and CDR2 FQNEAQ come from the germline V gene (reference sequence). The CDR3 DNA sequence: TGTGCCAGCAGCCAAGGGGCGGCTCAGCCCCAGCATTTT. It is translated as CASSQGAAQPQHF.

The chain joins TRBV10-3 to TRBJ2-2; D gene uncertain. This CDR3 has 16 amino acids. Germline V lookup: CDR1 ENHRY, CDR2 SYGVKD. The ends were cut back, 11 bases at V and 2 bases at J, with 21 bases in the middle. This CDR3 reads CAVGRNSPFNTGELFF. In DNA form, the CDR3 reads TGTGCCGTAGGAAGGAATTCTCCTTTCAACACCGGGGAGCTGTTTTTT.